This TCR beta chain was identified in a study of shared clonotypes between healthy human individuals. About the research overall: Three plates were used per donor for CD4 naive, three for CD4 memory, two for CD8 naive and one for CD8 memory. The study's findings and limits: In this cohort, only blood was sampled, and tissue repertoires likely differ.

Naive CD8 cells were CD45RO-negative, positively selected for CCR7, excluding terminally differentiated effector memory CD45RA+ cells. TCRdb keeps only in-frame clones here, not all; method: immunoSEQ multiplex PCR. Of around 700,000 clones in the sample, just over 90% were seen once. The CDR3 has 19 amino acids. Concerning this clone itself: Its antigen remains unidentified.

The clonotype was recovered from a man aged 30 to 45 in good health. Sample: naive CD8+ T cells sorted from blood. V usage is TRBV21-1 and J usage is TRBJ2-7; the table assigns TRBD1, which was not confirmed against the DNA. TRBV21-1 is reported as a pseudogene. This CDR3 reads CASSKVIGGRIYRSYEQYF. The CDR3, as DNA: TGTGCCAGCAGCAAAGTGATAGGGGGCCGCATTTACCGCTCCTACGAGCAGTACTTC.